The present TCR beta chain was sequenced within a study of cytomegalovirus exposure and HLA in healthy donors. Healthy donors of bone marrow made up the group. In the PCR, 60 Vbeta and 13 Jbeta primers were used. Sequencing used immunoSEQ multiplex PCR; TCRdb keeps in-frame clones, though not all of them. Found here are about 76,000 clones, roughly 82% of them singletons; the top ten hold around 10%. V gave up 3 bases and J gave up 6 bases, with 15 bases separating them. The CDR3 runs 15 residues. The germline V gene has CDR1 SGHAT and CDR2 FQNNGV. The chain combines TRBV11-2 with TRBJ2-1, with D perhaps matching TRBD1 (7 bases). The specimen sequenced was PBMCs. The origin of this receptor is a male donor in good health and CMV-seropositive. Written as DNA, the CDR3 is TGTGCCAGCAGCTTCGTCCAGGGGGGAGGCAATGAGCAGTTCTTC. It translates to CASSFVQGGGNEQFF.